This TCR beta chain stems from a study of cytomegalovirus exposure and HLA in healthy donors. As for the study in general: Later analysis reported that the 120 validation repertoires shared the platform of the 600 to 750 first-cohort repertoires. Study outcomes and limitations: Accounts indicate the classifier identified cytomegalovirus status with strong specificity and sensitivity. The authors confirmed in vitro that three CMV-associated chains were specific for CMV antigens.

The study drew the donors from its 120-subject validation cohort, separate from the roughly 670-subject first cohort. The germline gives CDR1 LNHDA, CDR2 SQIVND (reference sequence). J was trimmed by 6 bases and V by 5 bases; bases with no gene match: 5. CDR3 length: 13 amino acids. This clone was detected a few times. What it binds is unknown. The method was immunoSEQ multiplex PCR; TCRdb's version includes in-frame clones alone and lacks a portion of them. The table lists a few hundred thousand clones, about nine tenths of them singletons. The receptor's source is a woman between 18 and 29 years old in good health and CMV-seronegative. V usage is TRBV19 and J usage is TRBJ2-7; 9 nucleotides line up with TRBD1. Sequenced input: PBMCs. The CDR3 DNA sequence: TGTGCCAGTAGTTTGGGACAGGGAGTCGAGCAGTACTTC. Residues: CASSLGQGVEQYF. The variable domain in full, with the rest retrieved from reference TRBV19 and TRBJ2-7, is DGGITQSPKYLFRKEGQNVTLSCEQNLNHDAMYWYRQDPGQGLRLIYYSQIVNDFQKGDIAEGYSVSREKKESFPLTVTSAQKNPTAFYLCASSLGQGVEQYFGPGTRLTVT.